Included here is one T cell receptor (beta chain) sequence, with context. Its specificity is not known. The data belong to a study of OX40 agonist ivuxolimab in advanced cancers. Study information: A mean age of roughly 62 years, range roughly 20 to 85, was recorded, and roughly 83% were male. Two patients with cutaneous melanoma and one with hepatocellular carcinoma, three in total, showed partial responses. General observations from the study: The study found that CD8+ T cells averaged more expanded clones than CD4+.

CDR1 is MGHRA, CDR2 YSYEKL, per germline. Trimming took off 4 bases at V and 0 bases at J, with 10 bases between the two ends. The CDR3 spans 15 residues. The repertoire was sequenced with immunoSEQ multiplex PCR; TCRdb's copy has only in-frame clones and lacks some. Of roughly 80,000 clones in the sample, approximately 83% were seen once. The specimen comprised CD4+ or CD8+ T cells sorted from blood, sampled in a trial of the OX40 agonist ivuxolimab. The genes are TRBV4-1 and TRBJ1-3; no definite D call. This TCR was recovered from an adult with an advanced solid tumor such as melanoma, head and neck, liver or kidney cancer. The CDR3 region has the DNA TGCGCCAGCAGCCGACTCTGGGACTCTGGAAACACCATATATTTT. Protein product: CASSRLWDSGNTIYF.